One T cell receptor beta chain is described in this entry. This record comes from a study of blood T cell repertoires in COVID-19. Looking at the study overall: Spain, Italy and the United States supplied samples that represented acute and convalescent COVID-19.

The CDR3 is 16 residues long. CDR1 and CDR2 from the germline V gene are LNHNV and YYDKDF (reference sequence). With V trimmed by 3 bases and J by 6 bases, 11 bases remained unmatched. Using immunoSEQ multiplex PCR, the repertoire was profiled, and TCRdb retains in-frame clones only, with some absent. The sample includes about 310,000 clones, over 85% seen only once; the top ten take over 8.5%. Either two negative PCRs, clearance, or symptom resolution qualified Cohort 3 donors as recovered. Sequencing input: PBMCs or T cells enriched from blood (not recorded which). The V gene is TRBV15, the J gene TRBJ2-1; TRBD2 agrees at 7 bases. The TCR was taken from a woman aged 25-40 years who had recovered from COVID-19. This CDR3 reads CATSSVRREIRNEQFF. DNA of the CDR3: TGTGCCACCAGCAGTGTAAGGCGGGAGATCCGCAATGAGCAGTTCTTC.